This TCR beta chain was sequenced for a study of identical twins. Study-wide points: Conclusions rested on cross-sectional statistics rather than following the same donors. Modelling approaches yielded underestimates of out-of-frame TCR alpha sharing between monozygotic twins.

Healthy Caucasians were all of the donors. Of note for this clonotype: Its antigen is unknown.

The CDR3 loop spans 15 amino acids. CDR1 and CDR2 from the germline V gene are SGHDN and FVKESK. V was pared by 1 base and J by 0 bases, with 10 bases between. One entry per CDR3 protein results from TCRdb running MiXCR on the 5' RACE reads. This sample has some 600,000 distinct CDR3 sequences; just over 7% occur once, and the top ten carry roughly 1.5%. The sample was also linked to a second study, of yellow fever vaccine responses in identical twins. That investigation notes: The authors reported partly convergent, partly personalized vaccine responses in identical twins.

The sequence was collected from a woman aged 18-29 years in good health. Sequencing was carried out using PBMCs. The chain joins TRBV14 to TRBJ2-7; D is unclear. The CDR3 spells CASSQGKVPSYEQYF. DNA for the CDR3: TGTGCCAGCAGCCAAGGCAAGGTTCCCTCCTACGAGCAGTACTTC.